Below, 13 T cell receptor beta chains from the same sample are listed, as sequenced in a study of T cell changes during pregnancy in multiple sclerosis. Assay: immunoSEQ multiplex PCR; the TCRdb copy retains only in-frame clones and omits some. The sample records about 100,000 clones, about nine tenths being singletons. The sequences come from peripheral blood, collected after pregnancy. Receptors originate from a female donor with multiple sclerosis, enrolled in a pregnancy study.

This clone is a singleton in its sample. V is TRBV7-9 and J is TRBJ2-3; 9 nucleotides align to TRBD1. Trimming took 4 bases from V and 0 from J; bases not matched to a gene: 2. This CDR3 contains 15 residues. Germline V gives CDR1 SEHNR, CDR2 FQNEAQ (reference sequence). The CDR3 protein is CASSSGQGSTDTQYF. Here the CDR3 DNA reads TGTGCCAGCAGCTCCGGACAGGGGAGCACAGATACGCAGTATTTT.

The chain couples TRBV15 to TRBJ2-3; D gene unclear. The CDR3 consists of 14 residues. The V end lost 5 bases, the J end lost 6 bases, and 15 bases lay between the germline ends. Per germline, CDR1 LNHNV and CDR2 YYDKDF (reference sequence). In DNA, the CDR3 is TGTGCCACCAGCCGTCGTGGAGCCGGGGATACGCAGTATTTT. This gives the protein CATSRRGAGDTQYF.

The chain combines TRBV28 with TRBJ1-5; 8 bases map to TRBD1. The CDR3 is 13 amino acids. The germline V gene encodes CDR1 MDHEN and CDR2 SYDVKM. Trimming removed 6 bases from V and 5 bases from J; junction bases left unmatched: 3. Here the CDR3 reads CASSLDRDQPQHF. The CDR3 DNA reads TGTGCCAGCAGCTTGGACAGGGATCAGCCCCAGCATTTT.

The chain joins TRBV29-1 to TRBJ2-5, with TRBD1 as a possible D gene (6 bases). Germline V gene lookup returns CDR1 SQVTM and CDR2 ANQGSEA. The V end lost 4 bases, the J end lost 9 bases, and 21 bases lay between the germline ends. This CDR3 is built from 14 residues. The CDR3, as DNA: TGCAGCGTTGCACCGGGACACCAAAGTGAGGCCCAGTACTTC. Its protein is CSVAPGHQSEAQYF.

The V and J genes are TRBV5-1 and TRBJ2-2, with 7 bases fitting TRBD1. The CDR3 runs 15 residues. The J segment lost 0 bases and the V segment lost 5 bases, leaving 4 bases of the junction unmatched. Germline CDR1 and CDR2: SGHRS and YFSETQ. The CDR3 DNA reads TGCGCCAGCAGGGAAGGGACAGCGAACACCGGGGAGCTGTTTTTT. Translation: CASREGTANTGELFF.

This rearrangement joins TRBV9 to TRBJ1-4; 7 nucleotides line up with TRBD1. The CDR3 is 13 amino acids. V lost 4 bases, J lost 8 bases, and 5 bases stayed unmatched. Germline CDR1 reads SGDLS; CDR2 reads YYNGEE. The CDR3 sequence: CASSSFRGEKLFF. In nucleotides, the CDR3 is TGTGCCAGCAGCTCATTCAGGGGGGAAAAACTGTTTTTT.

This clone was seen once. V is TRBV18 and J is TRBJ1-5; D gene uncertain. The germline V and J ends were trimmed by 4 bases and 4 bases, with 8 bases remaining between them. Germline V CDR1 and CDR2: KGHSH, LQKENI. The CDR3 extends over 13 amino acids. CDR3 sequence (DNA): TGTGCCAGCTCACTCTCAGAAAATCAGCCCCAGCATTTT. It yields the protein CASSLSENQPQHF.

The CDR3 loop reads CASSRPGGSRGDTQYF. The CDR3 nucleotides are TGTGCCAGCAGCCGTCCAGGAGGGTCGAGGGGAGATACGCAGTATTTT. The gene calls are TRBV6-6 and TRBJ2-3, with TRBD2 as a possible D gene (6 bases). The CDR3 is 16 amino acids. V gave up 6 bases and J gave up 5 bases, with 21 bases separating them. From germline, CDR1 is MNHNY and CDR2 SVGAGI (reference sequence).

V is TRBV5-4 and J is TRBJ1-4; D uncertain. This CDR3 has 15 amino acids. The germline CDR1 and CDR2 sequences are SGHNT and YYREEE (reference sequence). Trimming left V 4 bases short and J 3 bases short, with 13 bases between. Here the CDR3 reads CASSGGSASNEKLFF. In DNA form, the CDR3 reads TGTGCCAGCAGCGGCGGGAGTGCTTCTAATGAAAAACTGTTTTTT.

The chain couples TRBV13 to TRBJ1-1; 7 nucleotides agree with TRBD1. Germline V gives CDR1 PRHDT, CDR2 FYEKMQ (reference sequence). V lost 4 bases and J lost 0; bases outside the gene matches: 14. This CDR3 region has 18 residues. The chain's CDR3 is CASSSQKVTGNMNTEAFF. The CDR3, as DNA: TGTGCCAGCAGCTCCCAAAAGGTGACAGGGAACATGAACACTGAAGCTTTCTTT.

This clone was seen many times. The chain combines TRBV6-4 with TRBJ2-3; 9 bases align to TRBD2. The germline V gene encodes CDR1 MRHNA and CDR2 SNTAGT. The CDR3 consists of 15 residues. Losses at the gene ends were 4 bases for V and 4 bases for J; bases not matched to a gene: 6. Here the CDR3 DNA reads TGTGCCAGCAGTGCCGGCGCGGGAGGGGCAGATACGCAGTATTTT. Encoded protein: CASSAGAGGADTQYF.

This chain joins TRBV2 and TRBJ2-5, with D possibly being TRBD2 (7 bases). The germline gives CDR1 SNHLY, CDR2 FYNNEI. This CDR3 contains 15 residues. V dropped 6 bases and J dropped 2 bases, with 16 bases sitting between them. Here the CDR3 reads CASRGGDTYQETQYF. The CDR3 nucleotides read TGTGCCAGCAGGGGGGGGGACACTTATCAAGAGACCCAGTACTTC. Full variable domain (remainder filled in from reference TRBV2 and TRBJ2-5): EPEVTQTPSHQVTQMGQEVILRCVPISNHLYFYWYRQILGQKVEFLVSFYNNEISEKSEIFDDQFSVERPDGSNFTLKIRSTKLEDSAMYFCASRGGDTYQETQYFGPGTRLLVL.

The chain recombines TRBV25-1 with TRBJ1-2; 9 nucleotides match TRBD1. CDR1 and CDR2 from the germline V gene are MGHDK and SYGVNS. The length of the CDR3 is 14 residues. After removal of 1 base from V and 6 bases from J, the junction contained 3 bases not matched to a gene. CDR3 amino acids: CASSEWDREDGYTF. The CDR3 DNA is TGTGCCAGCAGTGAATGGGACAGGGAGGATGGCTACACCTTC.